This T cell receptor beta chain was documented in a study of vaccination and CD4 T cells after COVID-19 (dated by TCRdb to between 2021 and 2022). Turning to the overall study: SARS-CoV-2 positivity had been established in the convalescent patients by nasal swab PCR, and mild disease was recorded in eight to ten of these patients and severe disease in one. The cultures were stimulated with overlapping spike peptide pools from SARS-CoV-2 and from the common cold coronaviruses HCoV-NL63, HCoV-OC43 and HCoV-229E. In 10 COVID-19 convalescent patients and a few infection-naive healthy vaccine recipients, researchers compared the spike-specific CD4+ TCR repertoire from before mRNA vaccination with the repertoire from after. The time from the second vaccine dose to post-vaccine blood sampling had a median of roughly 77 days and ranged from roughly 13 to 241 days. In the convalescent cohort there were six males and four females, among whom were two Hispanic individuals, seven Caucasians, two Asians and one multiracial person. Participants got two doses of the Pfizer-BioNTech BNT162b2 vaccine (n=8) or two doses of the Moderna mRNA-1273 vaccine (n=2). Control cultures received a CEFX viral epitope pool as the positive control, an HIV-1 Nef peptide pool as the negative control, or no peptide. Post-COVID blood samples were collected from convalescent patients a median of around 96 days after diagnosis, with a range of about 35 to 180 days.

From cysteine to phenylalanine, the CDR3 is 15 amino acids long. The DNA shown is the 45-base CDR3, in frame from base 1. For CDR1 and CDR2, the germline V gene lists SGHRS and YFSETQ. Trimming at the junction amounts to 5 bases on V and 1 base on J, and the germline ends lie 10 bases apart. Here is what the overall study found, with its caveats: The median number of SARS-CoV-2-reactive clonotypes rose from about 19 after infection to some 37 after vaccination, but the change was not significant. In convalescent patients, a median approximately 90% of post-vaccine SARS-CoV-2-reactive clones were detected only after vaccination, suggesting vaccine-specific priming. Of the vaccine-specific clones found in convalescent patients, nearly all (304 of 307) were mono-reactive for SARS-CoV-2 spike instead of being cross-reactive with common cold coronaviruses. The number of convalescent patients in the study was relatively small, and the study did not examine early timepoints following natural infection.

Library preparation was by PCR. At the Johns Hopkins FTIC core, DNA from the cultured CD4+ T cells underwent TCR sequencing with the Oncomine TCR Beta short-read assay. The QIAamp micro DNA kit was used to extract genomic DNA from the cultured CD4+ T cells. Oncomine TCR Beta libraries made from cultured CD4+ T cells were pooled using unique dual indexes and sequenced on an Illumina iSeq 100. In the authors' own workflow: Non-productive sequences were removed, and CDR3s that did not start with C, did not end with F or W, or were shorter than 7 amino acids were discarded. The MANAFEST web application identified antigen-specific clonotypes by comparing peptide-stimulated wells against reference wells and other culture wells. To be called positive, a clone needed an FDR below 0.05, an odds ratio above 5, and a productive frequency above 0.1% in at least two of three replicate wells. A clonotype counted as cross-reactive if it showed significant expansion both in the SARS-CoV-2 spike wells and in at least one common cold coronavirus spike condition. Using R version 3.6.1, CDR3 homology was evaluated through Levenshtein distances (stringdist) along with unrooted phylogenetic trees (ape). TCRdb reprocessing: public reads trimmed at Q25 with fastp, clones called with MiXCR, in-frame beta chains kept. CDR3 protein duplicates are merged, each entry listing the most common genes and DNA. It is TCRdb's table, rather than the study itself, that gives the V and J calls and clone size. The sample data list some 10,000 distinct CDR3 sequences, and less than 60% of these were observed just once. The ten most abundant clones make up about 40% of the sample.

This specimen's treatment or condition label, interpreted: approximately nine-day PBMC culture with coronavirus spike peptide pools or control peptides (ViraFEST assay). The study used the ViraFEST assay, which expanded antigen-specific T cells with peptide pools and then identified expanded clonotypes by TCR sequencing. The positive SARS-CoV-2 PCR tests of the convalescent patients were dated from March to December 2020, before the Alpha, Beta and Delta variants emerged in the United States. PBMCs were cultured at a few million per well in IMDM supplemented with about 5.5% human AB serum and 10 IU/ml IL-2, with approximately 9.2 ug/ml peptide pools added. Half of the culture medium was replaced with fresh IL-2-containing medium on days 3 and 7. Once the cells had been in culture for around ten days, the EasySep CD4+ T cell isolation kit was used to isolate CD4+ T cells by negative selection. PBMCs were separated from whole blood using Ficoll-Paque Plus gradient centrifugation and then either used fresh or cryopreserved at -140C. Triplicate wells were generally used for each culture condition.

Regarding this clonotype: The antigen it binds to is not known. Base quality data are lacking; no much larger clone is found one base away.

This receptor was obtained from a human donor who had recovered from COVID-19. In this chain, TRBV5-1 is recombined with TRBJ2-6; D gene: possibly TRBD2, on 6 matching bases. The specimen was CD4+ T cells from blood, cultured in vitro. CDR3 sequence: CASRGLGSGANVLTF. The DNA sequence is given as TGCGCCAGCAGGGGACTCGGATCTGGGGCCAACGTCCTGACTTTC.